This T cell receptor beta chain was observed in a study of blood T cell repertoires in COVID-19. Measured with immunoSEQ multiplex PCR; TCRdb has only the in-frame clones, and not every one. The data show 250,000 to 350,000 clones, with 87% seen just once and about 2% held by the top ten. V lost 6 bases, J lost 0 bases, and 18 bases lay in between. Germline CDR1 reads MNHEY; CDR2 reads SMNVEV (reference sequence). CDR3 length: 16 residues. The source is a young man with active or convalescent COVID-19. Specimen: peripheral blood. The chain is built from TRBV27 and TRBJ2-7, with TRBD1 as a possible D gene (5 bases). The CDR3 loop reads CASSSPWQGGSYEQYF. CDR3 bases: TGTGCCAGCAGCAGCCCCTGGCAGGGTGGCTCCTACGAGCAGTACTTC.